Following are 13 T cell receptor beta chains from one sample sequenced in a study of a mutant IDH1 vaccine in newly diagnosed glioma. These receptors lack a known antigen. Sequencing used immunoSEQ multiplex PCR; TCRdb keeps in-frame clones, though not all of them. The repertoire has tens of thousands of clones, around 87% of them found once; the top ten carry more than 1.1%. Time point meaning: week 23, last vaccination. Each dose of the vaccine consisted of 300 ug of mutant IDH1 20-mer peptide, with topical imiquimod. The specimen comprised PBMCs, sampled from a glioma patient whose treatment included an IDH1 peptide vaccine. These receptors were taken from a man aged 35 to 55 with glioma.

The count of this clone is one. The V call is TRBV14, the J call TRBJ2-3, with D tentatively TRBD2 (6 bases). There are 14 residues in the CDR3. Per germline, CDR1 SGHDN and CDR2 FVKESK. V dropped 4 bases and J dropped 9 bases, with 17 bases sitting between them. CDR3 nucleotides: TGTGCCAGCAGCCTTAGCACCGGGACTCGCACGCAGTATTTT. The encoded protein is CASSLSTGTRTQYF.

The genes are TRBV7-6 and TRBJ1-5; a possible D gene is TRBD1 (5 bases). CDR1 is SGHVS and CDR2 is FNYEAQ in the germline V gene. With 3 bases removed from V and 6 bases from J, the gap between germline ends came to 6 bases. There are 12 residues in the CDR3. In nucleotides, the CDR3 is TGTGCCAGCAGCTTCCAGGGTCAGCCCCAGCATTTT. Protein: CASSFQGQPQHF. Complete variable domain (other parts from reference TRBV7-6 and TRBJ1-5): GAGVSQSPRYKVTKRGQDVALRCDPISGHVSLYWYRQALGQGPEFLTYFNYEAQQDKSGLPNDRFSAERPEGSISTLTIQRTEQRDSAMYRCASSFQGQPQHFGDGTRLSIL.

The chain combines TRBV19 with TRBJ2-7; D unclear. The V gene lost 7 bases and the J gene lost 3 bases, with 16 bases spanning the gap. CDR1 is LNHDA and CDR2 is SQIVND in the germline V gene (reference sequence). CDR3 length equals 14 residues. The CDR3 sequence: CASMPAGSLYEQYF. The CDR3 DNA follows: TGTGCCAGTATGCCCGCCGGGTCCCTCTACGAGCAGTACTTC.

The CDR3 spells CSVGTLAVPGEQYF. In DNA form, the CDR3 reads TGCAGCGTGGGGACTCTAGCGGTGCCTGGCGAGCAGTACTTC. This sequence joins TRBV29-1 and TRBJ2-7; 7 bases are a match to TRBD2. The CDR3 contains 14 residues. Germline V lookup: CDR1 SQVTM, CDR2 ANQGSEA. Losses at the gene ends were 6 bases for V and 6 bases for J; bases not matched to a gene: 14.

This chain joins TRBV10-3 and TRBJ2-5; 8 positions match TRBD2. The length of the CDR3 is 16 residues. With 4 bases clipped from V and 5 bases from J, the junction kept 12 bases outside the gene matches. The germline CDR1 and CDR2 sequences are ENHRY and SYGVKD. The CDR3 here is CAISGGLGGGEETQYF. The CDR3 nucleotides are TGTGCCATCAGTGGGGGCCTCGGGGGGGGAGAGGAGACCCAGTACTTC.

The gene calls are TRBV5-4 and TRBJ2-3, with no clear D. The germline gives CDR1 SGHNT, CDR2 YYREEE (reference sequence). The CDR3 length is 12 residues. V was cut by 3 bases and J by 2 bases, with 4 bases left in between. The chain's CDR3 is CASSSHTDTQYF. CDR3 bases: TGTGCCAGCAGCTCCCACACAGATACGCAGTATTTT. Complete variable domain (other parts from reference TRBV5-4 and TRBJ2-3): ETGVTQSPTHLIKTRGQQVTLRCSSQSGHNTVSWYQQALGQGPQFIFQYYREEENGRGNFPPRFSGLQFPNYSSELNVNALELDDSALYLCASSSHTDTQYFGPGTRLTVL.

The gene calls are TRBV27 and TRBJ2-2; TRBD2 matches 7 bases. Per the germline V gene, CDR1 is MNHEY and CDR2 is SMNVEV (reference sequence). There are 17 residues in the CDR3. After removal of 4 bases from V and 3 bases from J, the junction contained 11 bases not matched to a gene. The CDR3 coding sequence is TGTGCCAGCAGTTGGGGGTTGCGGGGGATTGACACCGGGGAGCTGTTTTTT. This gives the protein CASSWGLRGIDTGELFF.

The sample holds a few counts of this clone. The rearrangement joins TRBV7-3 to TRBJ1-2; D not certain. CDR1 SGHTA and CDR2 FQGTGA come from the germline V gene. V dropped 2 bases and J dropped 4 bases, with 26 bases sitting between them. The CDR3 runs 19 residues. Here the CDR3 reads CASSLPLTHQTRRCYGYTF. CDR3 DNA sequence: TGTGCCAGCAGCTTACCCTTAACACATCAAACCCGGCGGTGCTATGGCTACACCTTC.

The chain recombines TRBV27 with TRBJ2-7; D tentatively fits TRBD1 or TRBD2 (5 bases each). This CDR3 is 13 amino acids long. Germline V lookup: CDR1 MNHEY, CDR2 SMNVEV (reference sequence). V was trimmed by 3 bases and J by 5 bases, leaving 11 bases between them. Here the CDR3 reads CASSFGGTHEQYF. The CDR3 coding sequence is TGTGCCAGCAGTTTTGGTGGGACCCACGAGCAGTACTTC.

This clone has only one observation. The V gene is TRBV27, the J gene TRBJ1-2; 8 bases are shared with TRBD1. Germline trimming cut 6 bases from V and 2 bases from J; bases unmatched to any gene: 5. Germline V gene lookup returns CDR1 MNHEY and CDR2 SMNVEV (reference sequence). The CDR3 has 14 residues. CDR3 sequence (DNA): TGTGCCAGCAGGCGGACAGGGCCGAACTATGGCTACACCTTC. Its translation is CASRRTGPNYGYTF.

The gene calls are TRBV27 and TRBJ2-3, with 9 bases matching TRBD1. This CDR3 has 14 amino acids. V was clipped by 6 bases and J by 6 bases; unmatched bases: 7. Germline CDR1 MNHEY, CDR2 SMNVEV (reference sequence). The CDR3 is CASSLDRGADTQYF. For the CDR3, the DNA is TGTGCCAGCAGCCTGGACAGGGGAGCGGATACGCAGTATTTT.

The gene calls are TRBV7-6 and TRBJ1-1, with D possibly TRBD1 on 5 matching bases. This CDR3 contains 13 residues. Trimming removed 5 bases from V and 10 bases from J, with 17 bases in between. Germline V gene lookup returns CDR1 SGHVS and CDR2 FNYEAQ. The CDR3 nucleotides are TGTGCCAGCAGCCCGCAACCCCAGGGCGCAGCTTTCTTT. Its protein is CASSPQPQGAAFF. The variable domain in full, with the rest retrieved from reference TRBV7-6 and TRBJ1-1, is GAGVSQSPRYKVTKRGQDVALRCDPISGHVSLYWYRQALGQGPEFLTYFNYEAQQDKSGLPNDRFSAERPEGSISTLTIQRTEQRDSAMYRCASSPQPQGAAFFGQGTRLTVV.

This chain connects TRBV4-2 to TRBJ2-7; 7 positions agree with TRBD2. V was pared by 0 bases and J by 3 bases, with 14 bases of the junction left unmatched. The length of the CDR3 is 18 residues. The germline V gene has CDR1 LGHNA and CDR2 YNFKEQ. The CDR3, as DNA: TGTGCCAGCAGCCAAGATTTGTCGCTAGCGGTTACGAACTACGAGCAGTACTTC. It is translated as CASSQDLSLAVTNYEQYF.